This T cell receptor beta chain is from a study of cytotoxic CD8 clonotypes in ibrutinib-treated CLL. Study-level findings and limits: Sampling times (in sustained-remission versus progressing patients) were not the same.

Sequencing was designed to attain a depth spanning 1 in 200,000 to 1 in 1 million T cells. Produced via immunoSEQ multiplex PCR; TCRdb's table is partial and in-frame only. The sample records some 150,000 clones, 80% being singletons. A word on this clone: Its antigen is still unknown.

The material was PBMCs, obtained after 36 months of ibrutinib treatment. This TCR was recovered from a human donor with chronic lymphocytic leukemia.

CDR3 in amino acids: CATSRDGGLYEQYF. The CDR3 nucleotides are TGTGCCACCAGCAGAGATGGGGGACTCTACGAGCAGTACTTC. V usage is TRBV15 and J usage is TRBJ2-7; maybe TRBD2 (6 bases). Per the germline V gene, CDR1 is LNHNV and CDR2 is YYDKDF (reference sequence). CDR3 size: 14 residues. Trimming left V 0 bases short and J 3 bases short, with 9 bases between.